Below are 3 T cell receptor beta chains sequenced from a single sample in a study of shared clonotypes between healthy human individuals. TCRdb's copy holds only in-frame clones and misses some; the assay was immunoSEQ multiplex PCR. The data show approximately 620,000 clones, about 97% seen once. Sequencing was done on a sample of naive CD4+ T cells sorted from blood. Specified subset: CD45RA+ positively selected. The receptor source for this set is a woman aged 25 to 39 in good health.

This rearrangement joins TRBV20-1 to TRBJ1-6, with unresolved D. The CDR3 has 11 amino acids. The V gene's germline CDR1 is DFQATT and CDR2 SNEGSKA (reference sequence). Deletions cut 3 bases from V and 10 bases from J, with 7 bases between. Here the CDR3 DNA reads TGCAGTGCTAGTTTGGCCTCACCCCTCCACTTT. Its translation is CSASLASPLHF.

The CDR3 reads CASSRPSYEQYF. The CDR3, as DNA: TGCGCCAGCAGCAGGCCCTCCTACGAGCAGTACTTC. The V and J genes are TRBV4-1 and TRBJ2-7; D is unresolved. This CDR3 region has 12 residues. Germline CDR1 MGHRA, CDR2 YSYEKL. The ends were cut back, 5 bases at V and 0 bases at J, with 5 bases in the middle.

This clone was observed a single time. Other nucleotide sequences in the sample specify the same CDR3. The chain links TRBV5-1 to TRBJ1-1; D is uncertain. The CDR3 runs 13 residues. V shed 0 bases and J shed 4 bases, with 7 bases lying between them. From germline, CDR1 is SGHRS and CDR2 YFSETQ. Here the CDR3 reads CASSLAGITEAFF. CDR3 in DNA: TGCGCCAGCAGCTTGGCGGGTATCACTGAAGCTTTCTTT.